The 19 T cell receptor beta chains in this list originate from one sample, sequenced in a study of blood T cell repertoires in COVID-19. Only in-frame clones appear in the TCRdb table, and some are missing; sequencing was by immunoSEQ multiplex PCR. The sample shows about 270,000 clones, approximately 86% of them seen only once. The specimen sequenced was peripheral blood. These receptors all stem from a woman younger than 35 with acute or convalescent COVID-19.

This chain uses TRBV24-1 with TRBJ1-5; D uncertain. The CDR3 extends over 14 amino acids. V lost 4 bases and J 2 bases, leaving 8 bases between the germline ends. Germline V CDR1 and CDR2: KGHDR, SFDVKD. The CDR3 region has the DNA TGTGCCACCAGTGAGGGCGTCCGCAATCAGCCCCAGCATTTT. It encodes CATSEGVRNQPQHF.

The chain has TRBV5-6 and TRBJ1-1; the match to TRBD1 covers 7 bases. Germline CDR1 is SGHDT and CDR2 is YYEEEE. The CDR3 spans 15 residues. The J segment lost 0 bases and the V segment lost 2 bases, leaving 4 bases of the junction unmatched. CDR3 DNA sequence: TGTGCCAGCAGCTTCTGGGACAGCATGAACACTGAAGCTTTCTTT. It is translated as CASSFWDSMNTEAFF.

This chain's CDR3 is CASRLAGANYNEQFF. CDR3 DNA: TGTGCCAGCAGGTTAGCGGGAGCCAACTACAATGAGCAGTTCTTC. The chain joins TRBV6-5 to TRBJ2-1; 9 bases map to TRBD2. The trim removed 6 bases at V and 3 bases at J, leaving 6 bases unmatched. There are 15 residues in the CDR3. Germline CDR1 is MNHEY and CDR2 is SVGAGI.

This chain joins TRBV7-2 and TRBJ1-5, with D maybe TRBD1 (5 bases). This CDR3 has 16 residues. The germline CDR1 and CDR2 sequences are SGHTA and FQGNSA. The V end lost 5 bases, the J end lost 0 bases, and 14 bases lay between the germline ends. The CDR3 DNA reads TGTGCCAGCAGCCCAAGACAGCCTTATAGCAATCAGCCCCAGCATTTT. Its protein is CASSPRQPYSNQPQHF.

The chain joins TRBV6-5 to TRBJ2-3; a possible D gene is TRBD1 (5 bases). The CDR3 has 15 amino acids. Per germline, CDR1 MNHEY and CDR2 SVGAGI. V lost 6 bases and J 3 bases, leaving 16 bases between the germline ends. This CDR3 is CASRPQGVKTDTQYF. CDR3 nucleotide sequence: TGTGCCAGCAGACCCCAAGGGGTGAAAACAGATACGCAGTATTTT.

The sample holds one count of this clone. The chain links TRBV6-5 to TRBJ2-2; 13 bases agree with TRBD2. Germline V gives CDR1 MNHEY, CDR2 SVGAGI. This CDR3 spans 15 amino acids. The junction had 0 bases not matched to a gene; V was cut back by 2 bases and J by 6 bases. CDR3 in DNA: TGTGCCAGCAGTTACGGGACTAGCGGGGCCGGGGAGCTGTTTTTT. Protein: CASSYGTSGAGELFF.

The chain uses TRBV5-6 and TRBJ1-1; D is undetermined. Trimming took off 0 bases at V and 3 bases at J, with 15 bases between the two ends. CDR1 and CDR2 from the germline V gene are SGHDT and YYEEEE. The CDR3 runs 16 residues. CDR3 loop: CASSLGQPLSDTEAFF. The CDR3 DNA is TGTGCCAGCAGCTTGGGACAACCCTTGTCGGACACTGAAGCTTTCTTT.

The gene calls are TRBV27 and TRBJ2-3; 10 nucleotides align to TRBD1. The length of the CDR3 is 14 residues. The germline V gene has CDR1 MNHEY and CDR2 SMNVEV (reference sequence). V was clipped by 5 bases and J by 7 bases; unmatched bases: 6. CDR3 bases: TGTGCCAGCAGTCCGACAGGGGGCGTAAATACGCAGTATTTT. It codes for CASSPTGGVNTQYF.

The J gene is TRBJ2-3, the V gene TRBV3-1 (or the pseudogene TRBV3-2), with D possibly matching TRBD1 (6 bases). Trimming took 3 bases from V and 12 from J, leaving 16 bases between them. Germline CDR1 is LGHDT and CDR2 is YNNKEL (reference sequence). The CDR3 covers 13 residues. The CDR3 loop reads CASSQTSGTTQYF. CDR3 nucleotides: TGTGCCAGCAGCCAGACCTCCGGGACAACCCAGTATTTT.

V usage is TRBV7-9 and J usage is TRBJ1-3; unclear D gene. Germline CDR1 is SEHNR and CDR2 is FQNEAQ (reference sequence). The CDR3 runs to 12 residues. With 5 bases removed from V and 4 bases from J, the gap between germline ends came to 6 bases. CDR3 sequence reads: CASSPQGNTIYF. The CDR3 nucleotides read TGTGCCAGCAGCCCTCAGGGAAACACCATATATTTT.

The chain uses TRBV28 and TRBJ2-7, with 12 nucleotides matching TRBD2. Trimming took 6 bases from V and 1 from J; bases not matched to a gene: 10. CDR3 length equals 17 residues. The V gene's germline CDR1 is MDHEN and CDR2 SYDVKM. The CDR3, as DNA: TGTGCCAGCAGAACGCTCCCCGGGACTAGCGGGTCCTACGAGCAGTACTTC. Protein sequence: CASRTLPGTSGSYEQYF.

In this sample, this clone turned up once. The chain couples TRBV19 to TRBJ1-1; no firm D call. The CDR3 loop spans 13 amino acids. The V gene's germline CDR1 is LNHDA and CDR2 SQIVND (reference sequence). V was pared by 5 bases and J by 0 bases, with 7 bases between. CDR3 bases: TGTGCCAGTAGTGCTACGGTGAACACTGAAGCTTTCTTT. It translates to CASSATVNTEAFF.

The chain recombines TRBV4-3 with TRBJ2-1, with TRBD2 matching 13 bases. J lost 8 bases, V lost 4 bases, and 5 bases had no gene match. Germline lookup yields CDR1 LGHNA and CDR2 YSLEER. This CDR3 comprises 15 residues. The CDR3 spells CASSPTSGRSDEQFF. DNA of the CDR3: TGCGCCAGCAGCCCGACTAGCGGGAGGTCTGATGAGCAGTTCTTC.

The chain links TRBV19 to TRBJ1-4; 8 nucleotides line up with TRBD1. Germline V CDR1 and CDR2: LNHDA, SQIVND (reference sequence). The CDR3 consists of 14 residues. The junction had 4 bases not matched to a gene; V was cut back by 6 bases and J by 4 bases. The CDR3 protein is CASRTGVVNEKLFF. CDR3 bases: TGTGCCAGTAGGACAGGGGTAGTTAATGAAAAACTGTTTTTT. Drawing the rest from reference TRBV19 and TRBJ1-4, the complete variable domain is DGGITQSPKYLFRKEGQNVTLSCEQNLNHDAMYWYRQDPGQGLRLIYYSQIVNDFQKGDIAEGYSVSREKKESFPLTVTSAQKNPTAFYLCASRTGVVNEKLFFGSGTQLSVL.

The chain recombines TRBV6-5 with TRBJ2-7, with 12 bases that match TRBD2. The CDR3 covers 15 residues. Germline loops: CDR1 MNHEY, CDR2 SVGAGI. The trim removed 4 bases at V and 3 bases at J, leaving 4 bases unmatched. Here the CDR3 DNA reads TGTGCCAGCAGTTTAACTAGCGGGAGGCACTACGAGCAGTACTTC. The encoded protein is CASSLTSGRHYEQYF.

This sequence joins TRBV6-6 and TRBJ2-7; D is perhaps TRBD2 (6 bases). From germline, CDR1 is MNHNY and CDR2 SVGAGI (reference sequence). CDR3 length: 13 amino acids. V lost 0 bases to trimming and J lost 7 bases, with 10 bases between them. This chain's CDR3 is CASSYSEGQEQYF. The CDR3 DNA sequence: TGTGCCAGCAGTTACTCGGAGGGGCAAGAGCAGTACTTC.

This sequence joins TRBV7-9 and TRBJ1-2; maybe TRBD1 (5 bases). The CDR3 has 17 residues. Trimming shortened V by 4 bases and J by 2 bases, and 20 bases separated the two germline ends. Germline CDR1 and CDR2: SEHNR and FQNEAQ (reference sequence). CDR3 nucleotides: TGTGCCAGCAGCTCCCGGGGCGGGGCAGAGGAGAACTATGGCTACACCTTC. Its translation is CASSSRGGAEENYGYTF. Full variable domain (outside the CDR3, taken from reference TRBV7-9 and TRBJ1-2): DTGVSQNPRHKITKRGQNVTFRCDPISEHNRLYWYRQTLGQGPEFLTYFQNEAQLEKSRLLSDRFSAERPKGSFSTLEIQRTEQGDSAMYLCASSSRGGAEENYGYTFGSGTRLTVV.

V usage is TRBV7-9 and J usage is TRBJ1-2; 11 nucleotides align to TRBD1. Germline trimming cut 6 bases from V and 4 bases from J; bases unmatched to any gene: 7. The CDR3 sequence is 15 residues long. Germline V gives CDR1 SEHNR, CDR2 FQNEAQ (reference sequence). The CDR3: CASSAGTGGPYGYTF. The DNA of the CDR3 is TGTGCCAGCAGTGCCGGGACAGGGGGTCCCTATGGCTACACCTTC.

The chain employs TRBV7-2 and TRBJ1-5, with D tentatively TRBD1 (5 bases). V was cut by 5 bases and J by 7 bases, with 18 bases left in between. Per germline, CDR1 SGHTA and CDR2 FQGNSA. The CDR3 consists of 15 residues. The CDR3 DNA reads TGTGCCAGCAGCGCCCAGGGAGGGGCGAGGCAGCCCCAGCATTTT. This encodes CASSAQGGARQPQHF. The whole variable domain, remainder taken from reference TRBV7-2 and TRBJ1-5, is GAGVSQSPSNKVTEKGKDVELRCDPISGHTALYWYRQSLGQGLEFLIYFQGNSAPDKSGLPSDRFSAERTGGSVSTLTIQRTQQEDSAVYLCASSAQGGARQPQHFGDGTRLSIL.